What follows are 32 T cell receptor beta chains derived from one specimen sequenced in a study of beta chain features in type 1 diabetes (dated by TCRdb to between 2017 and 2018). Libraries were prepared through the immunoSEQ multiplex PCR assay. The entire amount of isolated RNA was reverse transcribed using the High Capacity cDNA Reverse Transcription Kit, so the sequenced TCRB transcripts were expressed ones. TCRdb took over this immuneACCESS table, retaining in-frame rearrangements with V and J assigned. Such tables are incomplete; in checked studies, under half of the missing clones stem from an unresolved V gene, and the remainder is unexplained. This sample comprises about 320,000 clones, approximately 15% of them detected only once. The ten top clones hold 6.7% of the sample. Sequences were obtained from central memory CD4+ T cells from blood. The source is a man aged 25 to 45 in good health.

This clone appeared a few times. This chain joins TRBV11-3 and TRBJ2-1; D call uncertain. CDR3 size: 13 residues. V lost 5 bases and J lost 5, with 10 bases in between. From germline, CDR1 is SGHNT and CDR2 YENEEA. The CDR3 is CASSRSPDNEQFF. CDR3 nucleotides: TGTGCCAGCAGCAGGAGCCCGGACAATGAGCAGTTCTTC.

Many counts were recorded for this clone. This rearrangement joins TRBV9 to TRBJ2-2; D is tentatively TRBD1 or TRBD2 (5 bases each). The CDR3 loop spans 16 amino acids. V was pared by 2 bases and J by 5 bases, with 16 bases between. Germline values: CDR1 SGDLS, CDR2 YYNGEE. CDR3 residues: CASSVLSGARTGELFF. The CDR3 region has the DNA TGTGCCAGCAGCGTGCTCTCCGGGGCACGGACCGGGGAGCTGTTTTTT.

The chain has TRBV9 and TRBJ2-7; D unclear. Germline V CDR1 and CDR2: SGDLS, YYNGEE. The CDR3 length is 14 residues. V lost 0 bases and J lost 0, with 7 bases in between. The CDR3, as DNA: TGTGCCAGCAGCGTAGCCAGTAGCTCCTACGAGCAGTACTTC. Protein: CASSVASSSYEQYF.

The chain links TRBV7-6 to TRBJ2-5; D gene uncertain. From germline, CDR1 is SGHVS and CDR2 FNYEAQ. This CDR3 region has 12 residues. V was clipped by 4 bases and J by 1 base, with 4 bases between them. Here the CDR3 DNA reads TGTGCCAGCAGCTCGACCCAAGAGACCCAGTACTTC. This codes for CASSSTQETQYF. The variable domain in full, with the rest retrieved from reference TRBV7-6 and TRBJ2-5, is GAGVSQSPRYKVTKRGQDVALRCDPISGHVSLYWYRQALGQGPEFLTYFNYEAQQDKSGLPNDRFSAERPEGSISTLTIQRTEQRDSAMYRCASSSTQETQYFGPGTRLLVL.

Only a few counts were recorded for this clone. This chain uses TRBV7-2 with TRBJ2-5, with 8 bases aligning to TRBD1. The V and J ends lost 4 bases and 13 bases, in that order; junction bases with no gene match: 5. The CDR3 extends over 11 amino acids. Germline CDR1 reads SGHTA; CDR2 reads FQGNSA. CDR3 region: CASSSDRGSYF. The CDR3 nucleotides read TGTGCCAGCAGCTCTGACAGGGGCTCGTACTTC.

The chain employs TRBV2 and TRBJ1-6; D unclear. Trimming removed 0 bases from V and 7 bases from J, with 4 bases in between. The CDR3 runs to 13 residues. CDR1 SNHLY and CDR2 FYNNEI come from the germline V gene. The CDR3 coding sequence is TGTGCCAGCAGTGAAGCGCGGAATTCACCCCTCCACTTT. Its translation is CASSEARNSPLHF. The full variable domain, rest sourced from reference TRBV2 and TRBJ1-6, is EPEVTQTPSHQVTQMGQEVILRCVPISNHLYFYWYRQILGQKVEFLVSFYNNEISEKSEIFDDQFSVERPDGSNFTLKIRSTKLEDSAMYFCASSEARNSPLHFGNGTRLTVT.

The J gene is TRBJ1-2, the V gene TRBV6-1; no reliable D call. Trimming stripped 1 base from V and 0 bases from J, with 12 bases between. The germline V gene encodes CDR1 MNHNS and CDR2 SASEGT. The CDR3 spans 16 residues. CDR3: CASSEESTEPNYGYTF. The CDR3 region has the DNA TGTGCCAGCAGTGAAGAATCAACTGAGCCTAACTATGGCTACACCTTC.

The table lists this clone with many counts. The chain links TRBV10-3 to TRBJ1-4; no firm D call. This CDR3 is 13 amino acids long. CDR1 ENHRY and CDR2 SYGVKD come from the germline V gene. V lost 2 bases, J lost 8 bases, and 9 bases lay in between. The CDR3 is CAISEVQGEKLFF. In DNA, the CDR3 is TGTGCCATCAGTGAGGTTCAAGGGGAAAAACTGTTTTTT.

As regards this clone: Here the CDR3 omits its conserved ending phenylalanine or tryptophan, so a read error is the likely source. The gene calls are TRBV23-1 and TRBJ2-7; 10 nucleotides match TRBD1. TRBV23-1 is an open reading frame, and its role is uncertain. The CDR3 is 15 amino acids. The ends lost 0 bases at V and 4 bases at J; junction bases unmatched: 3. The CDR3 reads CASSQSTGGGYEQYG. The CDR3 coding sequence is TGCGCCAGCAGTCAATCGACAGGGGGCGGGTACGAGCAGTACGGC.

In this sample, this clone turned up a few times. CDR3 sequence: CASSPEMGALDYGYTF. CDR3 bases: TGTGCCAGCTCACCAGAGATGGGGGCGCTGGACTATGGCTACACCTTC. This sequence joins TRBV18 and TRBJ1-2; perhaps TRBD1 as D (6 bases). The CDR3 totals 16 residues. Germline values: CDR1 KGHSH, CDR2 LQKENI. Trimming left V 2 bases short and J 3 bases short, with 16 bases between.

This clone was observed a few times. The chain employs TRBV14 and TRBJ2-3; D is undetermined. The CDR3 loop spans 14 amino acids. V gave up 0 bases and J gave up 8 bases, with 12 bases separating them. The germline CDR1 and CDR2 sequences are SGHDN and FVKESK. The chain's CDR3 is CASSQDPAVVTQYF. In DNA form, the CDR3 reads TGTGCCAGCAGCCAAGATCCTGCAGTCGTTACGCAGTATTTT.

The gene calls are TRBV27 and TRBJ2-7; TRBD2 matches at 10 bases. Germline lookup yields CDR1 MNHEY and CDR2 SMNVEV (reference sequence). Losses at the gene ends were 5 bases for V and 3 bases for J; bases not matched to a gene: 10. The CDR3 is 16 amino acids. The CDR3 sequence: CASSPTLGLASYEQYF. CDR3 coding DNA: TGTGCCAGCAGTCCAACCCTGGGACTAGCGAGCTACGAGCAGTACTTC.

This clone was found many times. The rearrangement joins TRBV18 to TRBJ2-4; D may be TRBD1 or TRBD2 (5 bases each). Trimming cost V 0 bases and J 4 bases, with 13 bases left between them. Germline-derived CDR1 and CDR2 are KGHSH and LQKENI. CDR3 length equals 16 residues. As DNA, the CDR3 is TGTGCCAGCTCACCACCCGGGGCAGGAGCAAAAAACATTCAGTACTTC. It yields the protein CASSPPGAGAKNIQYF.

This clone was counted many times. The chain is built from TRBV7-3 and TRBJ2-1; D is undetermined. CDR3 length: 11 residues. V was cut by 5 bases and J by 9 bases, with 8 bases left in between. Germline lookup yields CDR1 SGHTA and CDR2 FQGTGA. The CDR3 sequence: CASSQGPEQFF. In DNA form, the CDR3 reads TGTGCCAGCAGCCAAGGTCCTGAGCAGTTCTTC.

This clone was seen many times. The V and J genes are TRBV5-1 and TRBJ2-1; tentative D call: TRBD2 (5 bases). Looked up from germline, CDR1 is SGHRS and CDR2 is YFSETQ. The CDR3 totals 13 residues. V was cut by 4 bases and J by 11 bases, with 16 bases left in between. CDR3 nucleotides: TGCGCCAGCAGCGGTGACCGGGATTATAAGCAGTTCTTC. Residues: CASSGDRDYKQFF.

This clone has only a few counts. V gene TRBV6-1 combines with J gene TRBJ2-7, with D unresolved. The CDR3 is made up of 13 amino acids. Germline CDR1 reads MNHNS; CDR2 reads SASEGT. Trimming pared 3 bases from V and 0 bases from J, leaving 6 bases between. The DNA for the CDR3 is TGTGCCAGCAGTGAGCGGAGCTCCTACGAGCAGTACGTC. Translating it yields CASSERSSYEQYV.

This CDR3 reads CASSFGSNEQFF. The CDR3 DNA follows: TGTGCCAGCAGCTTTGGGTCTAATGAGCAGTTCTTC. J is TRBJ2-1 and V is TRBV7-2; D is undetermined. CDR1 and CDR2 from the germline V gene are SGHTA and FQGNSA. Deletions cut 3 bases from V and 7 bases from J, with 7 bases between. The CDR3 has 12 residues.

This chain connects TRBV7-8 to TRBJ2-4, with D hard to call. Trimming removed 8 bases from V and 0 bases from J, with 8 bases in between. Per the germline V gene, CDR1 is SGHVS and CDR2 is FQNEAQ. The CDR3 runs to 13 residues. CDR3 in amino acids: CASLDGAKNIQYF. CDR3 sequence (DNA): TGTGCCAGCCTAGACGGAGCCAAAAACATTCAGTACTTC.

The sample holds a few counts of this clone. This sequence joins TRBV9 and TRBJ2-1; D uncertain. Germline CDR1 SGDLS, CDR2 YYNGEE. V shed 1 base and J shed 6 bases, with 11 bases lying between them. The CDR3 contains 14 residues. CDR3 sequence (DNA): TGTGCCAGCAGCGTAACATTGGGTAGCAATGAGCAGTTCTTC. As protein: CASSVTLGSNEQFF. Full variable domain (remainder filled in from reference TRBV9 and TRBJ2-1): DSGVTQTPKHLITATGQRVTLRCSPRSGDLSVYWYQQSLDQGLQFLIQYYNGEERAKGNILERFSAQQFPDLHSELNLSSLELGDSALYFCASSVTLGSNEQFFGPGTRLTVL.

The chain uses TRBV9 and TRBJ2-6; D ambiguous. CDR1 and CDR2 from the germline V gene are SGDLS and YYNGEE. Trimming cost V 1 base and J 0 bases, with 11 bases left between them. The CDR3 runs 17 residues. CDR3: CASSVPGVGSGANVLTF. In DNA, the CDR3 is TGTGCCAGCAGCGTACCGGGTGTGGGCTCTGGGGCCAACGTCCTGACTTTC.

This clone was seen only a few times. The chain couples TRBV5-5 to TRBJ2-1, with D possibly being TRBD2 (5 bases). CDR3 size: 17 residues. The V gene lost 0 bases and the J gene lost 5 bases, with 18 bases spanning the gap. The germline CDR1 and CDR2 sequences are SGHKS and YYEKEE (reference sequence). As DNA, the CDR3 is TGTGCCAGCAGCTTGGCCAGGAGGACCTTTTCGGACAATGAGCAGTTCTTC. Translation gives CASSLARRTFSDNEQFF.

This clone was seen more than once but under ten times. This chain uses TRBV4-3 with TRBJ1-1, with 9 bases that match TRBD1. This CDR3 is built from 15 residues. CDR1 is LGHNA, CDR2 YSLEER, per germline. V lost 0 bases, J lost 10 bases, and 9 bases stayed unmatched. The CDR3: CASSQDTAGQGGAFF. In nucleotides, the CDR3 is TGCGCCAGCAGCCAAGATACGGCGGGACAGGGAGGAGCTTTCTTT.

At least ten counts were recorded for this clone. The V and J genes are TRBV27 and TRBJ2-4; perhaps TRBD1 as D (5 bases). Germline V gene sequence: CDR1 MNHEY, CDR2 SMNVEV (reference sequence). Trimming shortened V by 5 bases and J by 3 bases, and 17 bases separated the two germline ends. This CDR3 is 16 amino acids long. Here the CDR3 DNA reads TGTGCCAGCAGTCACGGCGCAGGGCTAGGCAAAAACATTCAGTACTTC. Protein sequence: CASSHGAGLGKNIQYF.

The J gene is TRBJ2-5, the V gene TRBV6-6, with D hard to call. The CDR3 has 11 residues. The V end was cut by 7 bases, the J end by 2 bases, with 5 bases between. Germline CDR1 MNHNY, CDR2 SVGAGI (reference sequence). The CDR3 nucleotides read TGTGCCAGCATCCTACAAGAGACCCAGTACTTC. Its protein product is CASILQETQYF.

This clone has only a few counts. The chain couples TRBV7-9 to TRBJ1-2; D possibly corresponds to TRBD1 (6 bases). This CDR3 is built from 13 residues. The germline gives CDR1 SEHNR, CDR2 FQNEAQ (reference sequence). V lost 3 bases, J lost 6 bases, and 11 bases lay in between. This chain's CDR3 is CASSFRGGHGYTF. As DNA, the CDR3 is TGTGCCAGCAGCTTCAGGGGCGGACATGGCTACACCTTC.

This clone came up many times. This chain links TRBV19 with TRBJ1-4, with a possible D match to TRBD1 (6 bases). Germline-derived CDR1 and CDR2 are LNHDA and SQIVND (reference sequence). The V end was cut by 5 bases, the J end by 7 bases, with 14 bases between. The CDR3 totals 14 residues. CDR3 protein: CASSHRERIEKLFF. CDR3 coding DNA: TGTGCCAGTAGTCACAGGGAGAGAATTGAAAAACTGTTTTTT.

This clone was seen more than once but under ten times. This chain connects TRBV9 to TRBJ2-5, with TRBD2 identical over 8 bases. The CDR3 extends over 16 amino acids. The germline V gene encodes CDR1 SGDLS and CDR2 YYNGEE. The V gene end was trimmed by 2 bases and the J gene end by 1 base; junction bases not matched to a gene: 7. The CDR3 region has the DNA TGTGCCAGCAGCGTGGGAGCCAGCGGGGGCCAAGAGACCCAGTACTTC. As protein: CASSVGASGGQETQYF.

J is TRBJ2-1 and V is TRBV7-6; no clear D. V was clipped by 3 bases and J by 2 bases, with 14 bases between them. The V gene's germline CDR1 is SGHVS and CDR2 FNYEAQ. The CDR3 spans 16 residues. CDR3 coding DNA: TGTGCCAGCAGCTTCCCTCGGGTAGGTCCCTACAATGAGCAGTTCTTC. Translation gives CASSFPRVGPYNEQFF. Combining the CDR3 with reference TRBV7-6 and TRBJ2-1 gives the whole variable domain GAGVSQSPRYKVTKRGQDVALRCDPISGHVSLYWYRQALGQGPEFLTYFNYEAQQDKSGLPNDRFSAERPEGSISTLTIQRTEQRDSAMYRCASSFPRVGPYNEQFFGPGTRLTVL.

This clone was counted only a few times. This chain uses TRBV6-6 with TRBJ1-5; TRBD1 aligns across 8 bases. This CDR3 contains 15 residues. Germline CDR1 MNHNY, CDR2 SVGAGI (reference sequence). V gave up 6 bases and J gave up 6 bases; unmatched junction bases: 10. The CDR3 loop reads CASRADGTGSQPQHF. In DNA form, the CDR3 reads TGTGCCAGCAGAGCGGACGGGACAGGTAGTCAGCCCCAGCATTTT.

CDR3 sequence: CASSNTGPDTQYF. As DNA, the CDR3 is TGTGCCAGCAGCAATACAGGGCCAGATACGCAGTATTTT. This chain links TRBV11-3 with TRBJ2-3; tentatively, D is TRBD1 (6 bases). V was pared by 5 bases and J by 4 bases, with 10 bases between. Germline V CDR1 and CDR2: SGHNT, YENEEA. The CDR3 has 13 amino acids.

CDR3 loop: CASSFGRKNTEAFF. The CDR3 nucleotides are TGTGCCAGCAGCTTTGGACGGAAGAACACTGAAGCTTTCTTT. V usage is TRBV7-9 and J usage is TRBJ1-1; no clear D gene. V lost 3 bases to trimming and J lost 1 base, with 9 bases between them. The V gene's germline CDR1 is SEHNR and CDR2 FQNEAQ (reference sequence). The CDR3 extends over 14 amino acids.

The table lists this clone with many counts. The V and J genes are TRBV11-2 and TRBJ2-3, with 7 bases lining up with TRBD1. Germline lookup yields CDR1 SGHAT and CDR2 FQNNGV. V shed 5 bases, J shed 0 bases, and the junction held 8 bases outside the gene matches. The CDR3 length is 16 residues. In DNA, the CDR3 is TGTGCCAGCAGCCAACGACAGGGTGGGAGCACAGATACGCAGTATTTT. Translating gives CASSQRQGGSTDTQYF. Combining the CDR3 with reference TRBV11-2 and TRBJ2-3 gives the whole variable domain EAGVAQSPRYKIIEKRQSVAFWCNPISGHATLYWYQQILGQGPKLLIQFQNNGVVDDSQLPKDRFSAERLKGVDSTLKIQPAKLEDSAVYLCASSQRQGGSTDTQYFGPGTRLTVL.